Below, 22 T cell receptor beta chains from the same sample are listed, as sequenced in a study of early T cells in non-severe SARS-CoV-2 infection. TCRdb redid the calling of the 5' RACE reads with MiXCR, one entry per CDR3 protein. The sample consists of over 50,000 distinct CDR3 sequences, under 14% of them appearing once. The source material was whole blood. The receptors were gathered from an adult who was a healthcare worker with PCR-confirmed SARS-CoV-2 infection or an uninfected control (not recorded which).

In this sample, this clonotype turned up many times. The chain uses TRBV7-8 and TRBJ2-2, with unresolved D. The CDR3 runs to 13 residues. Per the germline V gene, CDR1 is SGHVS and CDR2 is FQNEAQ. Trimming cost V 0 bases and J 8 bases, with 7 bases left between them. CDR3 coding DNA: TGTGCCAGCAGCTTAGCGAGGCGGGGGGAGCTGTTTTTT. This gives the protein CASSLARRGELFF.

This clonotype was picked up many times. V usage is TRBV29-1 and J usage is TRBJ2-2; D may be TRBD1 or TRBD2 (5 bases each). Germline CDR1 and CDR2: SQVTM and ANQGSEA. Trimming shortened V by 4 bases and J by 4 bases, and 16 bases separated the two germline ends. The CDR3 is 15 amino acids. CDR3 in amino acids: CSVGSGGQGTGELFF. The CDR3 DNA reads TGCAGCGTTGGGAGCGGCGGGCAGGGCACCGGGGAGCTGTTTTTT.

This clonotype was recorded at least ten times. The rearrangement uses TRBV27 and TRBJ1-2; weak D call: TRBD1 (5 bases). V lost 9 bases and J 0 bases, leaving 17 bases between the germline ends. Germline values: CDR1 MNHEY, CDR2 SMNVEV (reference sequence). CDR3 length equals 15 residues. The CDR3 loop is CASLSREDTNYGYTF. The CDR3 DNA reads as TGTGCCAGTCTTTCCAGGGAGGACACTAACTATGGCTACACCTTC.

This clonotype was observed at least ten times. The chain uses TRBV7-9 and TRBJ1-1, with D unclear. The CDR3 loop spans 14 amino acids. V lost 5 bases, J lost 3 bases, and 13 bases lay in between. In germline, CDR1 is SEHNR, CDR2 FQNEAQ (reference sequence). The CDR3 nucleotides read TGTGCCAGCAGCCCACCGGCGGGCTACACTGAAGCTTTCTTT. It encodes CASSPPAGYTEAFF.

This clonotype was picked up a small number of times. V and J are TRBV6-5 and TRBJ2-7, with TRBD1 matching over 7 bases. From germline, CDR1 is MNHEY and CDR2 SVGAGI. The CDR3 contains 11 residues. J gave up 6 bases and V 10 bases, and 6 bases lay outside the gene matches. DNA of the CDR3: TGTGCCACTCAGACAGGGACCGAGCAGTACTTC. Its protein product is CATQTGTEQYF.

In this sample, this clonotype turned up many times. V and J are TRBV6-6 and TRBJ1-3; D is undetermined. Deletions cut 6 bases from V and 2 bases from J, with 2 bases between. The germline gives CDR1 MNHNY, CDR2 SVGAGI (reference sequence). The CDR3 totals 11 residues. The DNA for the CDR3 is TGTGCCAGCAGCGCTGGAAACACCATATATTTT. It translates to CASSAGNTIYF.

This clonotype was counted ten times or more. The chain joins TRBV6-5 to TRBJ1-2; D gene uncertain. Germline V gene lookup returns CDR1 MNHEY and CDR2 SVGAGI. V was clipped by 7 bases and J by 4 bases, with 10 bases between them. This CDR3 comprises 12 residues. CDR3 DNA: TGTGCCAGCACCACAACCGGCTATGGCTACACCTTC. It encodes CASTTTGYGYTF.

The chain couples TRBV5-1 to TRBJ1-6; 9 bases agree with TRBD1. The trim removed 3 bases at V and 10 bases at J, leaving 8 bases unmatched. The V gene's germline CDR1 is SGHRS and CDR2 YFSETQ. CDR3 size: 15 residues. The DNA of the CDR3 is TGCGCCAGCAGCTGGGGGGACAGGGAGTCATCACCCCTCCACTTT. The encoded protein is CASSWGDRESSPLHF.

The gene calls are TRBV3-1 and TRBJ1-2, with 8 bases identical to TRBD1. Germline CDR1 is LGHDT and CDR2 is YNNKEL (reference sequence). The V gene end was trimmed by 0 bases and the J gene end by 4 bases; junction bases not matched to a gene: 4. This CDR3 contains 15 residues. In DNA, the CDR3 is TGTGCCAGCAGCCAAGACTCAGGGGGCATCTATGGCTACACCTTC. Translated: CASSQDSGGIYGYTF.

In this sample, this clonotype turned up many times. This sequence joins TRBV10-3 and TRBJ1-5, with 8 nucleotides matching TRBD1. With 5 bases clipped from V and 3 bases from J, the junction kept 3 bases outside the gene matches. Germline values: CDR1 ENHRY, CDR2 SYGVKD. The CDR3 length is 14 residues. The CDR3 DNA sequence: TGTGCCATCAGTCCGGGACAGGTCAATCAGCCCCAGCATTTT. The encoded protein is CAISPGQVNQPQHF.

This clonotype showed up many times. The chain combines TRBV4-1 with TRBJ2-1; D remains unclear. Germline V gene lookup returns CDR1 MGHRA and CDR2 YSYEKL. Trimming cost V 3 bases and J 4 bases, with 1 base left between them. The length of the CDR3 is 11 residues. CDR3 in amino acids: CASSHYNEQFF. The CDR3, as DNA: TGCGCCAGCAGCCATTACAATGAGCAGTTCTTC.

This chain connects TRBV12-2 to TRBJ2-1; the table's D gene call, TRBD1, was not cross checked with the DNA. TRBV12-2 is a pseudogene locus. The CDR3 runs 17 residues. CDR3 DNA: TGTGCAAGTCGCCGCCCATACCGGGACAGGGTTTACAATGAGCAGTTCTTC. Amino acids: CASRRPYRDRVYNEQFF.

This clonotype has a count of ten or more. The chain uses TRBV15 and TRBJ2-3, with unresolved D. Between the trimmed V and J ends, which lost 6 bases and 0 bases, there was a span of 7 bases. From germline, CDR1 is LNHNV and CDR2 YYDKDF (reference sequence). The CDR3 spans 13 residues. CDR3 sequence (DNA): TGTGCCACCAGACAGAGGAGCACAGATACGCAGTATTTT. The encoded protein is CATRQRSTDTQYF.

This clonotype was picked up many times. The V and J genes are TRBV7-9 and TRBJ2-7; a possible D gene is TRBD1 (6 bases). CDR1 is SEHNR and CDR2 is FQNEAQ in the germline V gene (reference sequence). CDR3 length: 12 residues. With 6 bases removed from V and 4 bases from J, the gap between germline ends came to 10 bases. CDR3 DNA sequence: TGTGCCAGCAGTGAGGGGGTATACGAGCAGTACTTC. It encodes CASSEGVYEQYF. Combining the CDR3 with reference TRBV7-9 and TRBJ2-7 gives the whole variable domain DTGVSQNPRHKITKRGQNVTFRCDPISEHNRLYWYRQTLGQGPEFLTYFQNEAQLEKSRLLSDRFSAERPKGSFSTLEIQRTEQGDSAMYLCASSEGVYEQYFGPGTRLTVT.

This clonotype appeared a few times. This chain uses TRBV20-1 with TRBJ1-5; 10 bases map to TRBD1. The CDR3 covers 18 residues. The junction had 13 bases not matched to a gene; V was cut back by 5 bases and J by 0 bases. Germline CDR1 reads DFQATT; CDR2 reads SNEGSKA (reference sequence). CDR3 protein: CSAFKGQGNPISNQPQHF. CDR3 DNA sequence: TGCAGTGCTTTCAAGGGACAGGGGAACCCAATTAGCAATCAGCCCCAGCATTTT.

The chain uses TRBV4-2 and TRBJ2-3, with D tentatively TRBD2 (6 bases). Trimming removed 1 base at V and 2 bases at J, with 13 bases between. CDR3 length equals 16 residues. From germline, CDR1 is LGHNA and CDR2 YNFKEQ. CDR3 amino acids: CASSQARGENTDTQYF. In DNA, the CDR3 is TGTGCCAGCAGCCAAGCACGCGGGGAAAACACAGATACGCAGTATTTT.

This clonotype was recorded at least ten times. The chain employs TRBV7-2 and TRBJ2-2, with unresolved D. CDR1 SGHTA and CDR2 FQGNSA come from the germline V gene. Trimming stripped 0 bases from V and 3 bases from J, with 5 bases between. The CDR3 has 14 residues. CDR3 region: CASSLARDTGELFF. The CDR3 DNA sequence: TGTGCCAGCAGCTTAGCTAGGGACACCGGGGAGCTGTTTTTT.

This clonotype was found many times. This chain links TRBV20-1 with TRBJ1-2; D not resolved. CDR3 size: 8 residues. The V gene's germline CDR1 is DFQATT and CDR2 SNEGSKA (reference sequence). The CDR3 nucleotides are TGCGGGAGAGATGGCTACACCTTC. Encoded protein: CGRDGYTF.

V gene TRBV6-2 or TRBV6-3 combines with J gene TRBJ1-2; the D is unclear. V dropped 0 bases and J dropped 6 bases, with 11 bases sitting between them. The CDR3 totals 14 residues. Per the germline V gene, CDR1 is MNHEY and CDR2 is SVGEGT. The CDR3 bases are TGTGCCAGCAGTTACTCGGCCAGGCGCGATGGCTACACCTTC. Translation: CASSYSARRDGYTF.

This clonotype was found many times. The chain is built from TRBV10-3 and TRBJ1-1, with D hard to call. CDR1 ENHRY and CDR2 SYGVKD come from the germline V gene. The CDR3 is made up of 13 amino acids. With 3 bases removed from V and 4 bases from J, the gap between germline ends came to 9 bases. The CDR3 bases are TGTGCCATCAGTGACGGGTTCGGCACTGAAGCTTTCTTT. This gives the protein CAISDGFGTEAFF.

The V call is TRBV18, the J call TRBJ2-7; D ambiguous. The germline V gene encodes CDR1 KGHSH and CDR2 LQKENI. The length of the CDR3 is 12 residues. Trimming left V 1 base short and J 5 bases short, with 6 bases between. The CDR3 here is CASSPRQDEQYF. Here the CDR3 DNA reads TGTGCCAGCTCACCACGTCAGGACGAGCAGTACTTC. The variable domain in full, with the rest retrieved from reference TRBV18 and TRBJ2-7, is NAGVMQNPRHLVRRRGQEARLRCSPMKGHSHVYWYRQLPEEGLKFMVYLQKENIIDESGMPKERFSAEFPKEGPSILRIQQVVRGDSAAYFCASSPRQDEQYFGPGTRLTVT.

In DNA form, the CDR3 reads TGTGCCAGCAGTCCTTACAGGAGCAATCAGCCCCAGCATTTT. Amino acids: CASSPYRSNQPQHF. J is TRBJ1-5 and V is TRBV6-2 or TRBV6-3, with a possible D match to TRBD1 (5 bases). There are 14 residues in the CDR3. The germline gives CDR1 MNHEY, CDR2 SVGEGT. V lost 5 bases, J lost 1 base, and 9 bases lay in between.